The next 30 T cell receptor beta chains were all read from a single sample in a study of cytomegalovirus exposure and HLA in healthy donors. The PCR made use of 60 Vbeta and 13 Jbeta primers. The table came from immunoSEQ multiplex PCR; TCRdb's copy has only in-frame clones and leaves some out. The sample holds more than 80,000 clones, approximately 72% seen once. Source material: PBMCs. These receptors originate from a female donor in good health and CMV-seropositive.

This chain joins TRBV5-4 and TRBJ2-5; the match to TRBD2 covers 9 bases. From germline, CDR1 is SGHNT and CDR2 YYREEE (reference sequence). The trim removed 3 bases at V and 2 bases at J, leaving 11 bases unmatched. The CDR3 is made up of 17 amino acids. The CDR3 protein is CASSSGGKLAGQETQYF. As DNA, the CDR3 is TGTGCCAGCAGCTCCGGGGGGAAACTAGCGGGTCAAGAGACCCAGTACTTC.

The chain recombines TRBV7-3 with TRBJ2-1; D perhaps matches TRBD2 (6 bases). The CDR3 runs to 13 residues. V was shortened by 2 bases and J by 10 bases, with 12 bases between the two germline ends. Germline V gene sequence: CDR1 SGHTA, CDR2 FQGTGA. The CDR3 region is CASSLVSAGEQFF. In DNA form, the CDR3 reads TGTGCCAGCAGCTTAGTCTCCGCGGGGGAGCAGTTCTTC.

The J gene is TRBJ2-4, the V gene TRBV29-1; 9 bases match TRBD2. V gave up 5 bases and J gave up 6 bases; unmatched junction bases: 2. The germline V gene has CDR1 SQVTM and CDR2 ANQGSEA. The CDR3 covers 12 residues. As DNA, the CDR3 is TGCAGCGTTCTGCGGGAGGGAAACATTCAGTACTTC. It codes for CSVLREGNIQYF.

This clone came up a few times. This chain joins TRBV5-1 and TRBJ1-4; TRBD1 might be the D (5 bases). CDR3 size: 13 residues. Trimming cost V 5 bases and J 5 bases, with 10 bases left between them. From germline, CDR1 is SGHRS and CDR2 YFSETQ. CDR3 nucleotide sequence: TGCGCCAGCAGTAGGGGTTGGAATGAAAAACTGTTTTTT. Residues: CASSRGWNEKLFF. Together with reference TRBV5-1 and TRBJ1-4, the CDR3 gives the full variable domain: KAGVTQTPRYLIKTRGQQVTLSCSPISGHRSVSWYQQTPGQGLQFLFEYFSETQRNKGNFPGRFSGRQFSNSRSEMNVSTLELGDSALYLCASSRGWNEKLFFGSGTQLSVL.

This clone was detected a few times. This chain links TRBV28 with TRBJ1-1; 7 bases agree with TRBD1. The CDR3 is made up of 14 amino acids. With V trimmed by 3 bases and J by 10 bases, 11 bases remained unmatched. CDR1 is MDHEN and CDR2 is SYDVKM in the germline V gene. CDR3 amino acids: CASSFLLTGKGAFF. For the CDR3, the DNA is TGTGCCAGCAGTTTCTTATTGACAGGGAAGGGAGCTTTCTTT.

This chain joins TRBV27 and TRBJ2-6; 11 nucleotides match TRBD1. Germline-derived CDR1 and CDR2 are MNHEY and SMNVEV (reference sequence). The CDR3 consists of 18 residues. With V trimmed by 2 bases and J by 2 bases, 5 bases remained unmatched. The CDR3 loop reads CASSLLGQGAPGANVLTF. DNA of the CDR3: TGTGCCAGCAGTTTACTAGGACAGGGGGCGCCTGGGGCCAACGTCCTGACTTTC.

The chain joins TRBV4-1 to TRBJ2-1; TRBD2 aligns across 13 bases. The CDR3 totals 16 residues. V was clipped by 2 bases and J by 9 bases; unmatched bases: 7. CDR1 and CDR2 (germline): MGHRA, YSYEKL. The CDR3 loop is CASSQYPGLAGSEQFF. As DNA, the CDR3 is TGCGCCAGCAGCCAATACCCGGGACTAGCGGGATCTGAGCAGTTCTTC.

The V and J genes are TRBV28 and TRBJ1-4, with D unresolved. Trimming removed 3 bases at V and 1 base at J, with 6 bases between. From germline, CDR1 is MDHEN and CDR2 SYDVKM. The CDR3 totals 14 residues. The CDR3: CASSLALTNEKLFF. The CDR3 DNA reads TGTGCCAGCAGTTTGGCCTTAACTAATGAAAAACTGTTTTTT.

This clone was seen a handful of times. V gene TRBV5-8 combines with J gene TRBJ1-2; 7 bases agree with TRBD1. The CDR3 runs 19 residues. Trimming took 1 base from V and 6 from J; bases not matched to a gene: 21. Looked up from germline, CDR1 is SGHTS and CDR2 is YDEGEE. The CDR3 DNA reads TGTGCCAGCAGCTTGCTCACTTTCCAGGGGGAGTTCATCGGACATGGCTACACCTTC. It yields the protein CASSLLTFQGEFIGHGYTF.

The chain links TRBV15 to TRBJ1-1; a possible D gene is TRBD1 (6 bases). The CDR3 covers 13 residues. Germline V gene lookup returns CDR1 LNHNV and CDR2 YYDKDF (reference sequence). The V gene lost 6 bases and the J gene lost 6 bases, with 14 bases spanning the gap. DNA of the CDR3: TGTGCCACCAGAGAAGGGGGGGGACCTGAAGCTTTCTTT. It yields the protein CATREGGGPEAFF.

This clone has a single count. V usage is TRBV10-3 and J usage is TRBJ1-2; D gene uncertain. The ends were cut back, 10 bases at V and 1 base at J, with 10 bases in the middle. The CDR3 spans 12 residues. Germline lookup yields CDR1 ENHRY and CDR2 SYGVKD. The CDR3 sequence: CATHSINYGYTF. Here the CDR3 DNA reads TGTGCCACCCATTCCATTAACTATGGCTACACCTTC.

This clone showed up just once. DNA of the CDR3: TGTGCCTGGAGTCCAGACACTGCAAGCAATCAGCCCCAGCATTTT. Amino acids: CAWSPDTASNQPQHF. The chain joins TRBV30 to TRBJ1-5; no clear D gene. This CDR3 spans 15 amino acids. Germline V lookup: CDR1 GTSNPN, CDR2 SVGIG (reference sequence). Deletions cut 2 bases from V and 1 base from J, with 12 bases between.

The gene calls are TRBV4-2 and TRBJ2-5, with TRBD1 matching 11 bases. This CDR3 spans 17 amino acids. Trimming took 0 bases from V and 5 from J; bases not matched to a gene: 8. Germline V lookup: CDR1 LGHNA, CDR2 YNFKEQ. CDR3 bases: TGTGCCAGCAGCCAAGAAGGGGGACAGGGGGTTTGGGAGACCCAGTACTTC. Its protein is CASSQEGGQGVWETQYF.

V and J are TRBV29-1 and TRBJ1-1; a possible D gene is TRBD1 (5 bases). The CDR3 totals 13 residues. Trimming took 2 bases from V and 1 from J, leaving 8 bases between them. Germline V gene lookup returns CDR1 SQVTM and CDR2 ANQGSEA. The CDR3 nucleotides are TGCAGCGTTGAACCAGGACAGAACACTGAAGCTTTCTTT. It codes for CSVEPGQNTEAFF. Using reference TRBV29-1 and TRBJ1-1 for the parts outside the CDR3, the full variable domain is SAVISQKPSRDICQRGTSLTIQCQVDSQVTMMFWYRQQPGQSLTLIATANQGSEATYESGFVIDKFPISRPNLTFSTLTVSNMSPEDSSIYLCSVEPGQNTEAFFGQGTRLTVV.

The V gene is TRBV11-2, the J gene TRBJ2-1; 10 bases are shared with TRBD2. Trimming cost V 4 bases and J 10 bases; bases outside gene matches: 13. The germline gives CDR1 SGHAT, CDR2 FQNNGV. The CDR3 totals 16 residues. This chain's CDR3 is CASSSLAGVRLGEQFF. CDR3 bases: TGTGCCAGCAGCTCCCTAGCGGGAGTCCGCCTGGGAGAGCAGTTCTTC.

J is TRBJ2-1 and V is TRBV6-5; 7 nucleotides agree with TRBD2. V lost 2 bases and J lost 10; bases outside the gene matches: 5. CDR3 length: 13 amino acids. Germline loops: CDR1 MNHEY, CDR2 SVGAGI. CDR3 DNA: TGTGCCAGCAGTTACACCCGGCGGGGGGAGCAGTTCTTC. Protein product: CASSYTRRGEQFF.

This clone was seen more than once but under ten times. The rearrangement joins TRBV5-5 to TRBJ2-7; D gene ambiguous. V was cut by 3 bases and J by 5 bases, with 12 bases left in between. The CDR3 is 13 residues long. Per germline, CDR1 SGHKS and CDR2 YYEKEE (reference sequence). The CDR3 here is CASSSPVGHEQYF. CDR3 in DNA: TGTGCCAGCAGCTCCCCGGTGGGCCACGAGCAGTACTTC.

The chain carries TRBV9 and TRBJ2-3; TRBD1 might be the D (6 bases). This CDR3 region has 15 residues. Looked up from germline, CDR1 is SGDLS and CDR2 is YYNGEE. The V gene lost 4 bases and the J gene lost 4 bases, with 16 bases spanning the gap. The CDR3 here is CASSPQQGWSDTQYF. Written as DNA, the CDR3 is TGTGCCAGCAGCCCCCAGCAGGGGTGGTCAGATACGCAGTATTTT.

This chain connects TRBV10-3 to TRBJ1-4; TRBD1 might be the D (6 bases). V gave up 6 bases and J gave up 4 bases, with 15 bases separating them. CDR1 ENHRY and CDR2 SYGVKD come from the germline V gene. The CDR3 extends over 15 amino acids. CDR3 in DNA: TGTGCCATCAGGTCCCGGGACACTGGTAATGAAAAACTGTTTTTT. Its translation is CAIRSRDTGNEKLFF.

This chain connects TRBV28 to TRBJ1-5; 7 bases agree with TRBD1. Per the germline V gene, CDR1 is MDHEN and CDR2 is SYDVKM. V gave up 5 bases and J gave up 12 bases; unmatched junction bases: 7. The CDR3 is made up of 12 amino acids. The chain's CDR3 is CASSPLRDSQHF. For the CDR3, the DNA is TGTGCCAGCAGTCCGCTCCGGGACAGCCAGCATTTT.

A few counts support this clone. This chain uses TRBV6-1 with TRBJ1-2, with D hard to call. V was shortened by 2 bases and J by 3 bases, with 7 bases between the two germline ends. CDR1 and CDR2 from the germline V gene are MNHNS and SASEGT. This CDR3 has 13 amino acids. CDR3 sequence reads: CASSELVYYGYTF. Written as DNA, the CDR3 is TGTGCCAGCAGTGAATTAGTTTACTATGGCTACACCTTC.

The V gene is TRBV9, the J gene TRBJ1-4; no clear D. The CDR3 sequence is 14 residues long. The germline V gene encodes CDR1 SGDLS and CDR2 YYNGEE. Trimming shortened V by 1 base and J by 0 bases, and 4 bases separated the two germline ends. CDR3 DNA sequence: TGTGCCAGCAGCGTAACACCAACTAATGAAAAACTGTTTTTT. This sequence encodes CASSVTPTNEKLFF.

The CDR3 reads CASAASGSRYEQYF. CDR3 in DNA: TGTGCCAGTGCTGCTAGCGGGAGTCGATACGAGCAGTACTTC. The chain joins TRBV19 to TRBJ2-7, with 10 bases fitting TRBD2. The V gene end was trimmed by 8 bases and the J gene end by 4 bases; junction bases not matched to a gene: 8. Germline V gene lookup returns CDR1 LNHDA and CDR2 SQIVND (reference sequence). The CDR3 is 14 amino acids.

The gene calls are TRBV11-1 and TRBJ2-3; TRBD1 might be the D (6 bases). Trimming pared 5 bases from V and 1 base from J, leaving 10 bases between. Germline V lookup: CDR1 SGHAT, CDR2 FQDESV (reference sequence). The CDR3 runs 14 residues. The CDR3 DNA reads as TGTGCCAGCAGCCCGGACAGAGGCACAGATACGCAGTATTTT. Its protein product is CASSPDRGTDTQYF. Complete variable domain (other parts from reference TRBV11-1 and TRBJ2-3): EAEVAQSPRYKITEKSQAVAFWCDPISGHATLYWYRQILGQGPELLVQFQDESVVDDSQLPKDRFSAERLKGVDSTLKIQPAELGDSAMYLCASSPDRGTDTQYFGPGTRLTVL.

This chain joins TRBV28 and TRBJ2-4; D might be TRBD1 (5 bases). V was cut by 6 bases and J by 2 bases, with 14 bases left in between. The CDR3 length is 15 residues. Germline CDR1 reads MDHEN; CDR2 reads SYDVKM. The CDR3 DNA is TGTGCCAGCAGGTCTCCTCTGGGGCCCAAAAACATTCAGTACTTC. As protein: CASRSPLGPKNIQYF.

The chain has TRBV10-3 and TRBJ1-1; 8 positions match TRBD1. V shed 2 bases, J shed 1 base, and the junction held 6 bases outside the gene matches. The CDR3 consists of 16 residues. Germline V gives CDR1 ENHRY, CDR2 SYGVKD. CDR3 loop: CAISEVQGVRNTEAFF. The CDR3 coding sequence is TGTGCCATCAGTGAGGTACAGGGGGTGAGGAACACTGAAGCTTTCTTT.

The V and J genes are TRBV9 and TRBJ2-5, with 9 bases aligning to TRBD2. Looked up from germline, CDR1 is SGDLS and CDR2 is YYNGEE. The junction had 13 bases not matched to a gene; V was cut back by 4 bases and J by 3 bases. The CDR3 consists of 17 residues. DNA for the CDR3: TGTGCCAGCAGCCACCACCTGGCGGGGGGGAAGAAAGAGACCCAGTACTTC. This encodes CASSHHLAGGKKETQYF.

Worth noting for this clone: At one of its ends the junction is not consistent with the germline gene, which may arise from a read error. This chain links TRBV7-7 with TRBJ2-1; 10 positions match TRBD2. From germline, CDR1 is SSHAT and CDR2 FNYEAQ (reference sequence). The CDR3 is made up of 16 amino acids. This chain's CDR3 is CASSLALAGEKNEQFF. The CDR3 DNA reads TGTGCTAGCAGCTTAGCGCTAGCGGGGGAGAAAAATGAGCAGTTCTTC.

The V and J genes are TRBV7-2 and TRBJ1-5; D call uncertain. Germline lookup yields CDR1 SGHTA and CDR2 FQGNSA. The germline V and J ends were trimmed by 5 bases and 7 bases, with 12 bases remaining between them. The CDR3 runs to 13 residues. CDR3 sequence (DNA): TGTGCCAGCAGCCACCCCCGAGGGCAGCCCCAGCATTTT. This sequence encodes CASSHPRGQPQHF.

The chain recombines TRBV28 with TRBJ1-1; possible D gene TRBD1, 5 bases. The CDR3 totals 15 residues. The V gene lost 2 bases and the J gene lost 0 bases, with 10 bases spanning the gap. Germline V CDR1 and CDR2: MDHEN, SYDVKM. The CDR3 nucleotides read TGTGCCAGCAGTTTAAGCGACAGACTGAACACTGAAGCTTTCTTT. Its translation is CASSLSDRLNTEAFF.